This T cell receptor beta chain originates from a study of blood T cell repertoires in COVID-19. Whole-study context: Sites in the United States, Italy and Spain provided acute and convalescent COVID-19 samples.

This CDR3 is built from 13 residues. Germline loops: CDR1 LNHDA, CDR2 SQIVND (reference sequence). Trimming left V 3 bases short and J 8 bases short, with 10 bases between. How the authors handled the data: Cell counts per sample came from amplifying reference gene primers. Only in-frame clones appear in the TCRdb table, and some are missing; sequencing was by immunoSEQ multiplex PCR. Clone size and the V and J calls come from that table; the DNA yielded D and trimming. The data show about 520,000 clones, approximately 85% seen once. V is TRBV19 and J is TRBJ1-4, with D hard to call. This TCR came from a human donor in a cohort sampled during active COVID-19. Sequenced input: peripheral blood. In DNA, the CDR3 is TGTGCCAGTAGTATCTTGCTAAGAGAAAAACTGTTTTTT. This codes for CASSILLREKLFF. Full variable domain (remainder filled in from reference TRBV19 and TRBJ1-4): DGGITQSPKYLFRKEGQNVTLSCEQNLNHDAMYWYRQDPGQGLRLIYYSQIVNDFQKGDIAEGYSVSREKKESFPLTVTSAQKNPTAFYLCASSILLREKLFFGSGTQLSVL.